Each of the 18 T cell receptor beta chains below was sequenced from the same sample in a study of blood T cells in healthy people across ages. With a J-beta primer mix and a sample-barcoded 5' primer, a second PCR ran 7 to 11 cycles. TCRdb itself ran the 5' RACE reads through MiXCR, one entry per CDR3 protein. Of about 670,000 distinct CDR3 sequences listed, around 50% were seen once; the top ten hold approximately 12%. Specimen: blood. The origin of the receptors is a woman of 80 years or more in good health.

The chain couples TRBV11-2 to TRBJ1-2, with a weak D call TRBD1 (5 bases). The CDR3 sequence is 15 residues long. V was shortened by 2 bases and J by 6 bases, with 16 bases between the two germline ends. Germline CDR1 SGHAT, CDR2 FQNNGV. The CDR3 nucleotides read TGTGCCAGCAGCTTAACGGGACCCCCGTCCCATGGCTACACCTTC. Translated, it gives CASSLTGPPSHGYTF.

In this sample, this clonotype turned up many times. The rearrangement links TRBV2 to TRBJ1-5, with 9 bases lining up with TRBD1. Trimming took 6 bases from V and 6 from J; bases not matched to a gene: 3. CDR3 size: 13 residues. CDR1 and CDR2 (germline): SNHLY, FYNNEI. As DNA, the CDR3 is TGTGCCAGCAGCGACAGGGGGGGTCAGCCCCAGCATTTT. Translating it yields CASSDRGGQPQHF.

CDR3 nucleotides: TGTGCCATCGGTGGGGGCGGGCTCCAAGGTTACGAGCAGTACTTC. Its translation: CAIGGGGLQGYEQYF. The chain links TRBV10-3 to TRBJ2-4, with TRBD1 as a possible D gene (6 bases). The J call may be faulty, since TRBJ2-7 better matches the DNA end. The CDR3 is 15 residues long. Germline loops: CDR1 ENHRY, CDR2 SYGVKD.

This rearrangement joins TRBV18 to TRBJ1-2; 7 nucleotides align to TRBD1. CDR1 and CDR2 (germline): KGHSH, LQKENI. The trim removed 0 bases at V and 8 bases at J, leaving 9 bases unmatched. This CDR3 comprises 15 residues. The CDR3 sequence: CASSPPDTGEEGYTF. DNA for the CDR3: TGTGCCAGCTCACCACCGGATACAGGGGAAGAAGGCTACACCTTC.

V usage is TRBV19 and J usage is TRBJ2-2, with TRBD2 matching over 14 bases. Germline loops: CDR1 LNHDA, CDR2 SQIVND (reference sequence). V gave up 2 bases and J gave up 6 bases; unmatched junction bases: 8. CDR3 length equals 18 residues. The CDR3 DNA reads TGTGCCAGTAGTATATGGACTAGCGGGAGGTCAGGTGCCGGGGAGCTGTTTTTT. Its translation: CASSIWTSGRSGAGELFF.

The rearrangement joins TRBV20-1 to TRBJ2-1; 9 bases align to TRBD2. The junction had 9 bases not matched to a gene; V was cut back by 3 bases and J by 6 bases. Germline lookup yields CDR1 DFQATT and CDR2 SNEGSKA (reference sequence). This CDR3 is 15 amino acids long. CDR3 loop: CSASLGLAAINEQFF. The CDR3 nucleotides are TGCAGTGCTAGTTTGGGACTAGCCGCCATCAATGAGCAGTTCTTC.

In its sample, this clonotype was seen many times. The rearrangement joins TRBV6-5 to TRBJ1-1; tentatively, D is TRBD1 (5 bases). Germline V gene lookup returns CDR1 MNHEY and CDR2 SVGAGI. Deletions cut 8 bases from V and 3 bases from J, with 13 bases between. This CDR3 region has 13 residues. CDR3 protein: CASVGPRYTEAFF. The CDR3 DNA follows: TGTGCCAGCGTGGGGCCGAGGTACACTGAAGCTTTCTTT.

This clonotype was observed at least ten times. V and J are TRBV7-9 and TRBJ2-3; D gene uncertain. CDR3 size: 13 residues. Per the germline V gene, CDR1 is SEHNR and CDR2 is FQNEAQ (reference sequence). The ends were cut back, 1 base at V and 4 bases at J, with 6 bases in the middle. CDR3 loop: CASSLEQPDTQYF. In nucleotides, the CDR3 is TGTGCCAGCAGCTTAGAACAGCCAGATACGCAGTATTTT.

CDR3 bases: TGCAGCGTTGAAGGTGCTGTTGCCGTCAATGAGCAGTTCTTC. This translates into CSVEGAVAVNEQFF. V and J are TRBV29-1 and TRBJ2-1; D ambiguous. The CDR3 sequence is 14 residues long. Germline V gives CDR1 SQVTM, CDR2 ANQGSEA. V lost 1 base, J lost 6 bases, and 13 bases lay in between.

The gene calls are TRBV7-9 and TRBJ1-4, with TRBD1 identical over 10 bases. The J segment lost 5 bases and the V segment lost 9 bases, leaving 6 bases of the junction unmatched. The CDR3 runs to 14 residues. Germline loops: CDR1 SEHNR, CDR2 FQNEAQ (reference sequence). CDR3 loop: CASLQTGGNEKLFF. Here the CDR3 DNA reads TGTGCCAGTCTCCAGACAGGGGGCAATGAAAAACTGTTTTTT.

This clonotype was picked up a small number of times. The rearrangement links TRBV3-1 to TRBJ1-2; the match to TRBD1 covers 7 bases. V lost 4 bases to trimming and J lost 4 bases; unmatched junction nucleotides: 9. The CDR3 is 15 residues long. Germline V gene data show CDR1 as LGHDT and CDR2 as YNNKEL (reference sequence). CDR3 protein: CASSPGTEPSYGYTF. As DNA, the CDR3 is TGTGCCAGCAGCCCAGGGACAGAGCCCTCCTATGGCTACACCTTC.

This chain uses TRBV12-3 or TRBV12-4 with TRBJ2-7; tentative D call: TRBD1 (6 bases). The V end was cut by 1 base, the J end by 7 bases, with 14 bases between. This CDR3 is built from 14 residues. In DNA, the CDR3 is TGTGCCAGCAGTTTAGTGACAGGTCCGAAAGAGCAGTACTTC. Protein: CASSLVTGPKEQYF.

This clonotype showed up many times. Sequence at one end of the junction differs from germline and may be a read error. V usage is TRBV2 and J usage is TRBJ2-5, with D perhaps matching TRBD1 (5 bases). The CDR3 covers 11 residues. The germline CDR1 and CDR2 sequences are SNHLY and FYNNEI. The CDR3 DNA sequence: TGTGCCAGCGGTGAAGGGGTGACCCAGTACTTC. Translation: CASGEGVTQYF.

This clonotype was recorded at least ten times. The genes are TRBV6-4 and TRBJ2-1, with D perhaps TRBD1 (6 bases). The CDR3 totals 15 residues. The V end was cut by 3 bases, the J end by 4 bases, with 13 bases between. Germline CDR1 and CDR2: MRHNA and SNTAGT. CDR3 loop: CASSEVGDIYNEQFF. In DNA form, the CDR3 reads TGTGCCAGCAGTGAAGTGGGGGACATATACAATGAGCAGTTCTTC.

The CDR3 reads CASSLGSASFGESSYNEQYF. The DNA of the CDR3 is TGTGCCAGCAGCTTAGGAAGTGCGAGTTTTGGGGAGAGCTCCTACAATGAGCAGTACTTC. The rearrangement links TRBV7-6 to TRBJ2-1; maybe TRBD2 (5 bases). The DNA matches TRBJ2-7 better at its end, which makes the J call doubtful. Germline V gene sequence: CDR1 SGHVS, CDR2 FNYEAQ. The CDR3 totals 20 residues.

The chain is built from TRBV14 and TRBJ2-1, with a tentative D call TRBD2 (6 bases). CDR1 is SGHDN and CDR2 is FVKESK in the germline V gene. Trimming took off 0 bases at V and 2 bases at J, with 11 bases between the two ends. This CDR3 has 16 amino acids. CDR3 amino acids: CASSQDSAGPYNEQFF. The CDR3 DNA follows: TGTGCCAGCAGCCAAGATTCCGCGGGACCCTACAATGAGCAGTTCTTC. The variable domain in full, with the rest retrieved from reference TRBV14 and TRBJ2-1, is EAGVTQFPSHSVIEKGQTVTLRCDPISGHDNLYWYRRVMGKEIKFLLHFVKESKQDESGMPNNRFLAERTGGTYSTLKVQPAELEDSGVYFCASSQDSAGPYNEQFFGPGTRLTVL.

This clonotype occurred many times. V and J are TRBV9 and TRBJ2-1; the match to TRBD2 covers 7 bases. V shed 3 bases and J 10 bases; nucleotides not matched to a gene: 13. The CDR3 totals 15 residues. Germline V gene lookup returns CDR1 SGDLS and CDR2 YYNGEE. Here the CDR3 reads CASSATSAPGQEQFF. The CDR3 DNA sequence: TGTGCCAGCAGCGCCACTAGCGCCCCGGGTCAAGAGCAGTTCTTC.

This clonotype was counted at least ten times. The chain couples TRBV11-2 to TRBJ2-1; maybe TRBD1 (5 bases). The V end was cut by 2 bases, the J end by 4 bases, with 12 bases between. The CDR3 extends over 15 amino acids. Germline CDR1 reads SGHAT; CDR2 reads FQNNGV. CDR3 nucleotides: TGTGCCAGCAGCTTACGGTGGGGCCGTTACAATGAGCAGTTCTTC. Protein product: CASSLRWGRYNEQFF.